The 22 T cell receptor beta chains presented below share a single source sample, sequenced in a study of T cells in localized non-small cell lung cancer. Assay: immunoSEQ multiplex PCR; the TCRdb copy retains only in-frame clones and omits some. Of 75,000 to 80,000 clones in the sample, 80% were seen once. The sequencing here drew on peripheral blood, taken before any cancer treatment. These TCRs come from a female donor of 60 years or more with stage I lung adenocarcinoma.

The CDR3: CASRTAVITNEKLFF. For the CDR3, the DNA is TGTGCCAGCCGAACGGCAGTTATTACTAATGAAAAACTGTTTTTT. This chain links TRBV19 with TRBJ1-4; D ambiguous. The CDR3 sequence is 15 residues long. The germline V gene encodes CDR1 LNHDA and CDR2 SQIVND (reference sequence). The V gene lost 9 bases and the J gene lost 2 bases, with 16 bases spanning the gap.

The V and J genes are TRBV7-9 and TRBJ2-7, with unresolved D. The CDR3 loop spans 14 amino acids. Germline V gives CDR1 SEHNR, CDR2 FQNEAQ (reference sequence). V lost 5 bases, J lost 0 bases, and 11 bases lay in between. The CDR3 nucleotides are TGTGCCAGCAGCCCCGCAAAGACCTCCTACGAGCAGTACTTC. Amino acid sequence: CASSPAKTSYEQYF.

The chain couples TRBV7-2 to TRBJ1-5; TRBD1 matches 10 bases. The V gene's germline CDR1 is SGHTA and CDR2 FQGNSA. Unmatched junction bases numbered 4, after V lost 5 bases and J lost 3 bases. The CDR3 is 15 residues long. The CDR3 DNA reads TGTGCCAGCAGCCCGGGACAGGGGCTCAATCAGCCCCAGCATTTT. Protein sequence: CASSPGQGLNQPQHF.

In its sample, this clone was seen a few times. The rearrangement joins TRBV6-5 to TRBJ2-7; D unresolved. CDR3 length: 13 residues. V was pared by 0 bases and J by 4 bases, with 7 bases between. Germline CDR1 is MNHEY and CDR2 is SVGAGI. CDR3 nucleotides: TGTGCCAGCAGTTACTCCCCAGAATACGAGCAGTACTTC. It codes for CASSYSPEYEQYF.

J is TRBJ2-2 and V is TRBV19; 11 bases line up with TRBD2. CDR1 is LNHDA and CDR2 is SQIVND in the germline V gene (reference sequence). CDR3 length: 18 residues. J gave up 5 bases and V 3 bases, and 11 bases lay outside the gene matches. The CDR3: CASSISGSGRAGTGELFF. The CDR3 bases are TGTGCCAGTAGTATTAGCGGTAGCGGGAGGGCCGGTACCGGGGAGCTGTTTTTT.

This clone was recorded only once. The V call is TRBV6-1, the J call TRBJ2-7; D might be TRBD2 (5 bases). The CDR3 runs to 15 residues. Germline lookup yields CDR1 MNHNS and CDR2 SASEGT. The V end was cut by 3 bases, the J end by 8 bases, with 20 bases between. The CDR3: CASSESANRGRKQYF. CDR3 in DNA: TGTGCCAGCAGTGAGTCGGCAAACCGAGGGCGTAAGCAGTACTTC.

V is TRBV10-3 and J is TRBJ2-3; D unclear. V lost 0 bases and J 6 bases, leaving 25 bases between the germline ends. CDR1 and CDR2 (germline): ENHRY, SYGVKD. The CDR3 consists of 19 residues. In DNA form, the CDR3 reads TGTGCCATCAGTGAGTCCGGTAAACTGGCGGAGTTAGTAGGGGATACGCAGTATTTT. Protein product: CAISESGKLAELVGDTQYF.

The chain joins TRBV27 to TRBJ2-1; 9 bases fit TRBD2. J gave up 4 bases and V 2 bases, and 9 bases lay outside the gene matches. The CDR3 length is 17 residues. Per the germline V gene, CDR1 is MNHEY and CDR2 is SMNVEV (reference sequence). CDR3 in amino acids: CASSLGTSPRDYNEQFF. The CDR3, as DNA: TGTGCCAGCAGTTTAGGGACTAGCCCACGGGATTACAATGAGCAGTTCTTC.

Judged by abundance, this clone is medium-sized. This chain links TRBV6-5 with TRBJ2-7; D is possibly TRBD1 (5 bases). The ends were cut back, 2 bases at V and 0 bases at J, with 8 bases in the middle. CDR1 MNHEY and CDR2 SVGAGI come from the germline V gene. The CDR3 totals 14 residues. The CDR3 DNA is TGTGCCAGCAGTTACGGGGCCAGCTCCTACGAGCAGTACTTC. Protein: CASSYGASSYEQYF.

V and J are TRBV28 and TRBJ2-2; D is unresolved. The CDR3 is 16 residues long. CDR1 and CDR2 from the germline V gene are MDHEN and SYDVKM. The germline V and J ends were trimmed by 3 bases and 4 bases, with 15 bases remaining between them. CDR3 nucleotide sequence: TGTGCCAGCAGTTTCCAGTACGCGCAATCCACCGGGGAGCTGTTTTTT. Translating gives CASSFQYAQSTGELFF.

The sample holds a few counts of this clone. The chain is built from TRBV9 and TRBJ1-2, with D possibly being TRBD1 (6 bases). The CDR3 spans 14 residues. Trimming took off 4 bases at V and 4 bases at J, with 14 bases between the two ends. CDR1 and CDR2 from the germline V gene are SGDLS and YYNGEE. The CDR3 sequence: CASSPQQGPYGYTF. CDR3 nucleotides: TGTGCCAGCAGCCCCCAACAGGGCCCCTATGGCTACACCTTC.

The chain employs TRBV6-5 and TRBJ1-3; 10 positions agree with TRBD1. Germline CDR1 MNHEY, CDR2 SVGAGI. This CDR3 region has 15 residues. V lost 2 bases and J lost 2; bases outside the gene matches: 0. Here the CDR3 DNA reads TGTGCCAGCAGTTACGGGACAGGGGCTGGAAACACCATATATTTT. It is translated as CASSYGTGAGNTIYF.

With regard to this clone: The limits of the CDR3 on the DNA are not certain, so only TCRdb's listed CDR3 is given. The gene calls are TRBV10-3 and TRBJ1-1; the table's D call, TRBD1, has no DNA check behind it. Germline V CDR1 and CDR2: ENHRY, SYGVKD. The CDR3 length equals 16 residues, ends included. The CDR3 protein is CAIGSGQGNMNTEAFF.

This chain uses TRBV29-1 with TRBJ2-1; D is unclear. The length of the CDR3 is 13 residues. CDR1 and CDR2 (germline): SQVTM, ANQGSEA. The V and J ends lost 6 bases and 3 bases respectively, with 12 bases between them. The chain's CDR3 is CSVLQLDYNEQFF. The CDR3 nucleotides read TGCAGCGTCCTCCAGCTAGACTACAATGAGCAGTTCTTC.

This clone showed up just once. In nucleotides, the CDR3 is TGCGCCAGCAGCCAAGAATGGACACGGGTGGATGAGCAGTTCTTC. This translates into CASSQEWTRVDEQFF. The chain uses TRBV4-1 and TRBJ2-1; TRBD1 might be the D (5 bases). The ends were cut back, 0 bases at V and 8 bases at J, with 14 bases in the middle. This CDR3 contains 15 residues. Germline values: CDR1 MGHRA, CDR2 YSYEKL.

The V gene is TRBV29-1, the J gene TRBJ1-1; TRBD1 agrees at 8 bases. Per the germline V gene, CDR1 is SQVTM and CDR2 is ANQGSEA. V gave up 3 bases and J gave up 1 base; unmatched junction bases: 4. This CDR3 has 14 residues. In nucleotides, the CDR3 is TGCAGCGTTGATAGGGGGACAGGGAACACTGAAGCTTTCTTT. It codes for CSVDRGTGNTEAFF. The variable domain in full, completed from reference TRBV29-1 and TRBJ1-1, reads SAVISQKPSRDICQRGTSLTIQCQVDSQVTMMFWYRQQPGQSLTLIATANQGSEATYESGFVIDKFPISRPNLTFSTLTVSNMSPEDSSIYLCSVDRGTGNTEAFFGQGTRLTVV.

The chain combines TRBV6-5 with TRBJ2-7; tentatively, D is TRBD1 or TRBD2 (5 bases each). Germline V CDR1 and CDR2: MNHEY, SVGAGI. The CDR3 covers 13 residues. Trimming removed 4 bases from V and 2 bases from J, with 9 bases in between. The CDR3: CASSSGPTYEQYF. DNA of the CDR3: TGTGCCAGCAGTTCGGGACCGACCTACGAGCAGTACTTC.

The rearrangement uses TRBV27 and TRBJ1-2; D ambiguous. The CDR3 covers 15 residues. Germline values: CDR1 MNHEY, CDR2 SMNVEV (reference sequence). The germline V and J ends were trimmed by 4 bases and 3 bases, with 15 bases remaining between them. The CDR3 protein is CASSYSPYRHYGYTF. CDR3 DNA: TGTGCCAGCAGTTACTCGCCTTATCGACACTATGGCTACACCTTC.

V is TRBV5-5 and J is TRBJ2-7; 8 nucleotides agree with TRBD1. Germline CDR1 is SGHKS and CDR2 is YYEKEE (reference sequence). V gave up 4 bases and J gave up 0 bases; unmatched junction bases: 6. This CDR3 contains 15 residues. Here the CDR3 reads CASSGGQVNSYEQYF. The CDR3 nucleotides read TGTGCCAGCAGCGGGGGACAGGTGAACTCCTACGAGCAGTACTTC.

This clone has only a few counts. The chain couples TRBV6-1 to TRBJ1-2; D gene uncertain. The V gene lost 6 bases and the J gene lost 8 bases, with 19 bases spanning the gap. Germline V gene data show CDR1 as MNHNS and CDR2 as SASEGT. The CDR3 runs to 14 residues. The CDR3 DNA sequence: TGTGCCAGCAGCCCAGCCAGGTGGGGTGGGGGCTACACCTTC. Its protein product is CASSPARWGGGYTF.

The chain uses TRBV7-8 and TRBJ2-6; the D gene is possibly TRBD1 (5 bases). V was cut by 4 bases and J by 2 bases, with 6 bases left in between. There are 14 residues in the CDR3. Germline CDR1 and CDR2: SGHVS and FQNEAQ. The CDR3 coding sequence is TGTGCCAGCAGCTCCAGGGCTGGGGCCAACGTCCTGACTTTC. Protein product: CASSSRAGANVLTF.

This chain's CDR3 is CASSPAGGLSDTEAFF. CDR3 coding DNA: TGTGCCAGCAGCCCCGCTGGGGGGTTAAGTGACACTGAAGCTTTCTTT. This rearrangement joins TRBV9 to TRBJ1-1, with TRBD1 as a possible D gene (5 bases). Deletions cut 4 bases from V and 3 bases from J, with 19 bases between. The CDR3 contains 16 residues. Germline V gene data show CDR1 as SGDLS and CDR2 as YYNGEE.